These 32 T cell receptor beta chains were all obtained from the same sample, sequenced in a study of blood T cell repertoires in COVID-19 (dated by TCRdb to 2018 to 2020). The receptor library was made with the immunoSEQ multiplex PCR assay. This is the immuneACCESS table as TCRdb keeps it, with only in-frame sequences that have V and J called. A part of the clones is gone; compared with another copy, unresolved V genes explain less than half, and the rest is unexplained. The sample includes approximately 44,000 clones, with roughly nine tenths observed a single time. 0.37% of the sample belongs to the ten largest clones. The sequenced sample consisted of peripheral blood. These receptors all come from a man aged 45 to 65 with COVID-19, enrolled during active disease.

V gene TRBV6-5 combines with J gene TRBJ1-6; a possible D gene is TRBD1 (6 bases). CDR3 length equals 16 residues. From germline, CDR1 is MNHEY and CDR2 SVGAGI. V dropped 6 bases and J dropped 10 bases, with 22 bases sitting between them. CDR3 region: CASSYRDNPRWSPLHF. CDR3 bases: TGTGCCAGCAGCTACCGGGACAACCCGCGGTGGTCACCCCTCCACTTT.

The gene calls are TRBV11-2 and TRBJ1-2; the D gene is possibly TRBD1 (6 bases). Germline lookup yields CDR1 SGHAT and CDR2 FQNNGV. The germline V and J ends were trimmed by 5 bases and 0 bases, with 22 bases remaining between them. CDR3 length: 18 residues. The CDR3 DNA sequence: TGTGCCAGCAGCGCCGGACAGCACCACCGTTATGCTAACTATGGCTACACCTTC. Amino acid sequence: CASSAGQHHRYANYGYTF.

This rearrangement joins TRBV19 to TRBJ1-1, with 7 bases identical to TRBD1. CDR1 is LNHDA, CDR2 SQIVND, per germline (reference sequence). V trimming: 5 bases; J trimming: 3 bases; junction bases outside the gene matches: 6. This CDR3 is 14 amino acids long. The CDR3 loop is CASSAGTEYTEAFF. In DNA, the CDR3 is TGTGCCAGTAGTGCCGGGACAGAGTACACTGAAGCTTTCTTT.

The V and J genes are TRBV2 and TRBJ1-1; the match to TRBD1 covers 7 bases. The CDR3 sequence is 13 residues long. With V trimmed by 6 bases and J by 0 bases, 1 base remained unmatched. Germline V lookup: CDR1 SNHLY, CDR2 FYNNEI. The CDR3 spells CASSGQVNTEAFF. CDR3 coding DNA: TGTGCCAGCAGCGGACAGGTGAACACTGAAGCTTTCTTT.

This chain uses TRBV6-5 with TRBJ2-1, with 9 bases matching TRBD2. This CDR3 region has 15 residues. CDR1 and CDR2 from the germline V gene are MNHEY and SVGAGI. Losses at the gene ends were 2 bases for V and 5 bases for J; bases not matched to a gene: 4. CDR3 loop: CASSYPGLANNEQFF. As DNA, the CDR3 is TGTGCCAGCAGTTACCCGGGACTAGCCAACAATGAGCAGTTCTTC.

The chain couples TRBV6-2 or TRBV6-3 to TRBJ2-1; the D gene is possibly TRBD2 (5 bases). V was trimmed by 2 bases and J by 5 bases, leaving 13 bases between them. CDR3 length equals 15 residues. The V gene's germline CDR1 is MNHEY and CDR2 SVGEGT. CDR3 region: CASSYRGTSNNEQFF. The CDR3 DNA is TGTGCCAGCAGTTACCGGGGAACCTCTAACAATGAGCAGTTCTTC.

This rearrangement joins TRBV2 to TRBJ2-3, with D perhaps TRBD2 (5 bases). The germline V gene encodes CDR1 SNHLY and CDR2 FYNNEI. V lost 3 bases, J lost 9 bases, and 16 bases lay in between. There are 14 residues in the CDR3. CDR3 in amino acids: CASSDRVFRGTQYF. The CDR3 DNA is TGTGCCAGCAGTGATCGGGTTTTCCGAGGGACGCAGTATTTT.

Points on this clone: The same CDR3 arises from other DNA sequences in this sample as well. The V gene is TRBV11-2, the J gene TRBJ2-7, with TRBD1 identical over 8 bases. Germline values: CDR1 SGHAT, CDR2 FQNNGV. After removal of 3 bases from V and 3 bases from J, the junction contained 1 base not matched to a gene. The CDR3 contains 13 residues. The CDR3 nucleotides are TGTGCCAGCAGCTTGGACAGGGACTACGAGCAGTACTTC. It translates to CASSLDRDYEQYF.

This clone came up once. The chain is built from TRBV6-5 and TRBJ1-5; 9 positions match TRBD1. CDR3 length: 13 residues. Germline CDR1 reads MNHEY; CDR2 reads SVGAGI. V was pared by 6 bases and J by 7 bases, with 4 bases of the junction left unmatched. CDR3 DNA sequence: TGTGCCAGCAGCCGGGACAGGGTACAGCCCCAGCATTTT. Protein product: CASSRDRVQPQHF.

The CDR3 bases are TGTGCCAGCAGCTGGGGGACAGGAGGGAACACTGAAGCTTTCTTT. Encoded protein: CASSWGTGGNTEAFF. The chain joins TRBV11-2 to TRBJ1-1; 8 bases map to TRBD1. V shed 4 bases, J shed 1 base, and the junction held 5 bases outside the gene matches. The CDR3 is 15 amino acids. CDR1 is SGHAT, CDR2 FQNNGV, per germline.

V usage is TRBV2 and J usage is TRBJ1-2; a weak D match, TRBD1 (6 bases). The V gene's germline CDR1 is SNHLY and CDR2 FYNNEI. V was trimmed by 6 bases and J by 10 bases, leaving 18 bases between them. The CDR3 contains 13 residues. CDR3 loop: CASRRQGPGDYTF. CDR3 DNA: TGTGCCAGCAGACGACAAGGGCCAGGGGACTACACCTTC.

This chain uses TRBV4-1 with TRBJ2-7, with 8 bases fitting TRBD2. The CDR3 consists of 16 residues. The ends lost 0 bases at V and 0 bases at J; junction bases unmatched: 4. Germline V CDR1 and CDR2: MGHRA, YSYEKL. CDR3 DNA: TGCGCCAGCAGCCAAGAGGCTAGCGGGTTCTCCTACGAGCAGTACTTC. This gives the protein CASSQEASGFSYEQYF.

The genes are TRBV18 and TRBJ1-5; D uncertain. The germline CDR1 and CDR2 sequences are KGHSH and LQKENI. The germline V and J ends were trimmed by 0 bases and 7 bases, with 7 bases remaining between them. The CDR3 loop spans 13 amino acids. CDR3 loop: CASSPPGGQPQHF. The CDR3 DNA reads as TGTGCCAGCTCACCACCGGGAGGGCAGCCCCAGCATTTT.

J is TRBJ2-7 and V is TRBV6-1, with 10 bases lining up with TRBD2. From germline, CDR1 is MNHNS and CDR2 SASEGT. The CDR3 consists of 16 residues. V lost 4 bases and J lost 0; bases outside the gene matches: 6. CDR3 region: CASSAFSGRISYEQYF. The CDR3 bases are TGTGCCAGCAGTGCCTTTAGCGGGAGGATCTCCTACGAGCAGTACTTC.

This sequence joins TRBV6-1 and TRBJ1-5; no reliable D call. CDR1 and CDR2 from the germline V gene are MNHNS and SASEGT. V was cut by 1 base and J by 9 bases, with 13 bases left in between. The CDR3 loop spans 14 amino acids. CDR3 region: CASSEGPRLPPQHF. The CDR3 DNA is TGTGCCAGCAGTGAAGGGCCCCGTCTTCCGCCCCAGCATTTT.

The rearrangement uses TRBV2 and TRBJ1-1; 8 bases fit TRBD1. Trimming at V came to 4 bases and at J to 7 bases, leaving 14 bases not matched to a gene. This CDR3 comprises 16 residues. The germline V gene has CDR1 SNHLY and CDR2 FYNNEI. DNA of the CDR3: TGTGCCAGCAGTGCAACCTTGGACAGGGTGTATGGTGAAGCTTTCTTT. This gives the protein CASSATLDRVYGEAFF.

The rearrangement links TRBV10-2 to TRBJ1-2; D is unclear. V was clipped by 3 bases and J by 2 bases, with 10 bases between them. Germline V CDR1 and CDR2: WSHSY, SAAADI. The CDR3 has 14 residues. CDR3 nucleotide sequence: TGCGCCAGCAGTGACCCAGGAAGAAACTATGGCTACACCTTC. Protein product: CASSDPGRNYGYTF.

CDR3 coding DNA: TGTGCCAGCAGCTTAGCGCTCGAGGGCAACACTGAAGCTTTCTTT. This codes for CASSLALEGNTEAFF. The chain employs TRBV7-9 and TRBJ1-1; D is unresolved. The CDR3 totals 15 residues. The ends were cut back, 0 bases at V and 2 bases at J, with 10 bases in the middle. Germline CDR1 and CDR2: SEHNR and FQNEAQ (reference sequence). The full variable domain, completed using reference TRBV7-9 and TRBJ1-1, is DTGVSQNPRHKITKRGQNVTFRCDPISEHNRLYWYRQTLGQGPEFLTYFQNEAQLEKSRLLSDRFSAERPKGSFSTLEIQRTEQGDSAMYLCASSLALEGNTEAFFGQGTRLTVV.

The chain uses TRBV12-3 or TRBV12-4 and TRBJ2-7; 7 nucleotides agree with TRBD1. CDR3 length: 13 amino acids. Losses at the gene ends were 5 bases for V and 5 bases for J; bases not matched to a gene: 6. CDR3 coding DNA: TGTGCCAGCAGTACCCGACAGGGACACGAGCAGTACTTC. Protein product: CASSTRQGHEQYF.

This sequence joins TRBV19 and TRBJ1-5; the D is unclear. Trimming shortened V by 6 bases and J by 5 bases, and 11 bases separated the two germline ends. Germline loops: CDR1 LNHDA, CDR2 SQIVND (reference sequence). The CDR3 has 13 residues. The CDR3 DNA reads as TGTGCCAGTAGGGTTAACGGGGATCAGCCCCAGCATTTT. Protein: CASRVNGDQPQHF.

The V call is TRBV30, the J call TRBJ2-5; no clear D. V was cut by 3 bases and J by 1 base, with 12 bases left in between. The CDR3 totals 14 residues. CDR1 GTSNPN and CDR2 SVGIG come from the germline V gene (reference sequence). DNA of the CDR3: TGTGCCTGGAGCAGGAAGACCATCCAAGAGACCCAGTACTTC. Amino acid sequence: CAWSRKTIQETQYF.

The V call is TRBV18, the J call TRBJ2-2; the D gene is possibly TRBD2 (6 bases). Between the trimmed V and J ends, which lost 1 base and 4 bases, there was a span of 19 bases. The CDR3 has 18 amino acids. The germline CDR1 and CDR2 sequences are KGHSH and LQKENI. The CDR3: CASSPLRDPVEGTGELFF. CDR3 DNA sequence: TGTGCCAGCTCACCACTGCGGGACCCAGTCGAGGGCACCGGGGAGCTGTTTTTT.

The rearrangement links TRBV27 to TRBJ2-6; tentative D call: TRBD2 (6 bases). V was shortened by 7 bases and J by 4 bases, with 14 bases between the two germline ends. CDR1 and CDR2 (germline): MNHEY, SMNVEV (reference sequence). The CDR3 runs 15 residues. This CDR3 is CASTARRGGANVLTF. The CDR3 DNA is TGTGCCAGCACCGCAAGGCGGGGCGGGGCCAACGTCCTGACTTTC.

The chain links TRBV11-2 to TRBJ2-1; possibly TRBD1 for D (6 bases). Deletions cut 3 bases from V and 6 bases from J, with 12 bases between. The CDR3 consists of 14 residues. Germline CDR1 and CDR2: SGHAT and FQNNGV. The CDR3 spells CASSFRWGLNEQFF. In DNA, the CDR3 is TGTGCCAGCAGCTTCCGCTGGGGGCTCAATGAGCAGTTCTTC.

This clone has only one observation. The rearrangement uses TRBV27 and TRBJ2-1; 10 nucleotides align to TRBD2. The V gene's germline CDR1 is MNHEY and CDR2 SMNVEV (reference sequence). This CDR3 is 17 amino acids long. V lost 4 bases, J lost 2 bases, and 8 bases stayed unmatched. The CDR3 sequence: CASSSPISGRPYNEQFF. CDR3 DNA sequence: TGTGCCAGCAGTTCCCCCATTAGCGGGAGGCCCTACAATGAGCAGTTCTTC.

The chain is built from TRBV5-1 and TRBJ1-1, with D uncertain. Trimming shortened V by 0 bases and J by 1 base, and 4 bases separated the two germline ends. CDR3 length equals 13 residues. Per the germline V gene, CDR1 is SGHRS and CDR2 is YFSETQ. CDR3 nucleotide sequence: TGCGCCAGCAGCTTGGAACAGAACACTGAAGCTTTCTTT. This translates into CASSLEQNTEAFF.

This rearrangement joins TRBV7-8 to TRBJ2-2; no definite D call. Germline CDR1 reads SGHVS; CDR2 reads FQNEAQ. The CDR3 consists of 14 residues. V lost 1 base to trimming and J lost 7 bases, with 10 bases between them. As DNA, the CDR3 is TGTGCCAGCAGCTTAGTTAGTCTTAGCGGGGAGCTGTTTTTT. Translated, it gives CASSLVSLSGELFF.

The rearrangement joins TRBV5-4 to TRBJ2-1; 9 bases are shared with TRBD2. V shed 5 bases, J shed 4 bases, and the junction held 7 bases outside the gene matches. The CDR3 is 15 amino acids. Germline CDR1 is SGHNT and CDR2 is YYREEE (reference sequence). The CDR3 protein is CASRATSGQYNEQFF. The CDR3 region has the DNA TGTGCCAGCAGGGCGACTAGCGGCCAGTACAATGAGCAGTTCTTC.

The rearrangement joins TRBV4-1 to TRBJ2-1, with 9 bases matching TRBD2. The V segment lost 3 bases and the J segment 6 bases; nucleotides outside the gene matches: 18. Germline V CDR1 and CDR2: MGHRA, YSYEKL. The CDR3 covers 19 residues. CDR3 residues: CASSQRYVKTGTSSNEQFF. The CDR3 nucleotides read TGCGCCAGCAGCCAGCGCTACGTCAAAACCGGGACTAGCTCCAATGAGCAGTTCTTC.

This chain connects TRBV27 to TRBJ1-5; TRBD1 matches at 10 bases. The germline gives CDR1 MNHEY, CDR2 SMNVEV (reference sequence). V trimming: 5 bases; J trimming: 5 bases; junction bases outside the gene matches: 9. The CDR3 totals 16 residues. The CDR3 sequence is CASSKQTGGWDQPQHF. DNA for the CDR3: TGTGCCAGCAGTAAGCAGACAGGGGGCTGGGATCAGCCCCAGCATTTT.

This sequence joins TRBV27 and TRBJ1-4; D gene ambiguous. V lost 4 bases and J 7 bases, leaving 16 bases between the germline ends. Germline assignment: CDR1 MNHEY and CDR2 SMNVEV (reference sequence). The CDR3 runs 15 residues. CDR3 in amino acids: CASSSTRGRFEKLFF. The CDR3 coding sequence is TGTGCCAGCAGTTCCACACGAGGGCGGTTTGAAAAACTGTTTTTT. The entire variable domain, with the rest obtained from reference TRBV27 and TRBJ1-4, is as follows: EAQVTQNPRYLITVTGKKLTVTCSQNMNHEYMSWYRQDPGLGLRQIYYSMNVEVTDKGDVPEGYKVSRKEKRNFPLILESPSPNQTSLYFCASSSTRGRFEKLFFGSGTQLSVL.

V gene TRBV5-1 combines with J gene TRBJ2-3, with D possibly matching TRBD2 (5 bases). CDR3 length: 14 residues. Trimming left V 4 bases short and J 4 bases short, with 13 bases between. Germline V gives CDR1 SGHRS, CDR2 YFSETQ. CDR3 in amino acids: CASSGGGMADTQYF. As DNA, the CDR3 is TGCGCCAGCAGCGGAGGCGGAATGGCAGATACGCAGTATTTT.